This T cell receptor (beta chain) derives from a study of cytomegalovirus exposure and HLA in healthy donors. Study results and limitations: In a later analysis, the majority of CMV-associated beta chains seemingly showed HLA restriction. Follow-up analysis later connected one missense variant in DCLRE1C with trimming of TCR beta V- and J-genes. After further analysis at a later stage, around 17,000 TCR beta sequences were associated with HLA alleles at 0.05 false discovery rate. Cytomegalovirus-associated status was assigned to some 180 TCR beta chains.

It was with 60 Vbeta and 13 Jbeta primers that the PCR ran. Clones were sequenced by immunoSEQ multiplex PCR, and TCRdb holds only the in-frame ones, with some missing. This table has about 160,000 clones, 75% to 80% appearing once. The CDR3 is 15 amino acids. Losses at the gene ends were 0 bases for V and 6 bases for J; bases not matched to a gene: 1. Germline CDR1 SGHTA, CDR2 FQGTGA. The sample holds a few counts of this clone. Its specificity is not known. The material sequenced was PBMCs. The sequence was obtained from a woman aged 45-65 years in good health and CMV-seropositive. The rearrangement uses TRBV7-3 and TRBJ2-2; 10 bases map to TRBD1. The CDR3 DNA is TGTGCCAGCAGCTTAACAGGGACAGGGGCCGGGGAGCTGTTTTTT. This encodes CASSLTGTGAGELFF.